This T cell receptor beta chain was identified in a study of blood T cell repertoires in COVID-19. Study information: Acute and convalescent COVID-19 samples came from the United States, Italy and Spain. T cells, B-cell-depleted T cells, or PBMCs provided the cDNA or gDNA that served as material.

This CDR3 spans 15 amino acids. Germline CDR1 is LGHNA and CDR2 is YSLEER. Trimming took 0 bases from V and 4 from J; bases not matched to a gene: 5. Per the authors' pipeline: Quantification of nucleated cells was approximated via reference gene primer amplification. The assay was immunoSEQ multiplex PCR, and TCRdb's table has in-frame clones only and misses some. For V, J and clone size, that table is used; D and trimming come from the DNA. Found here are 120,000 or so clones, about four fifths of them singletons; the top ten hold approximately 4.5%. The sequencing sample was made of peripheral blood. The chain recombines TRBV4-3 with TRBJ1-1; 7 positions match TRBD1. The clonotype was recovered from a woman aged 70-85 years with acute or convalescent COVID-19. CDR3 sequence: CASSQDRQGGTEAFF. DNA for the CDR3: TGCGCCAGCAGCCAAGATCGCCAGGGGGGCACTGAAGCTTTCTTT.